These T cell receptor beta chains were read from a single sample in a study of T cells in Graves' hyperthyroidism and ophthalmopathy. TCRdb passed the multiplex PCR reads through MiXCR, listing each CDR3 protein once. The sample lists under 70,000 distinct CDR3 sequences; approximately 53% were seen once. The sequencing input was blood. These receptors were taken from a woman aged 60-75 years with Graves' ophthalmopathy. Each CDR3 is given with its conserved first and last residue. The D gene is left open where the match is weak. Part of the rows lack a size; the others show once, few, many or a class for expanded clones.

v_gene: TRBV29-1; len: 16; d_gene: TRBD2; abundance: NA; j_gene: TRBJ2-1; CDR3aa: CSVAGTSGSSYNEQFF; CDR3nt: TGCAGCGTCGCCGGGACTAGCGGGAGTTCCTACAATGAGCAGTTCTTC
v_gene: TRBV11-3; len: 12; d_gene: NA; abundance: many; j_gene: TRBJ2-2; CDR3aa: CASSPAAGELFF; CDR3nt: TGTGCCAGCAGCCCCGCCGCCGGGGAGCTGTTTTTT
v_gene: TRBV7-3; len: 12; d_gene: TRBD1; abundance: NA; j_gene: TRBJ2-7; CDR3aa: CASSGQAYEQYF; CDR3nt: TGTGCCAGCAGCGGACAGGCCTACGAGCAGTACTTC
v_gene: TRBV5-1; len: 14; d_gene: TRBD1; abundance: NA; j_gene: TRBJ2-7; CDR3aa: CTSKLGTGGYEQYF; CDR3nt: TGCACCAGCAAACTCGGGACAGGGGGCTACGAGCAGTACTTC
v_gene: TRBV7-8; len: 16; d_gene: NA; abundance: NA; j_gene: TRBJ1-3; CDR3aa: CASSFGTTHSGNTIYF; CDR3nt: TGTGCCAGCAGCTTTGGGACGACGCACTCTGGAAACACCATATATTTT
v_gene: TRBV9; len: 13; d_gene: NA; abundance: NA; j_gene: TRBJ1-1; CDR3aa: CGSSVGPGEGAFF; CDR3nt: TGTGGCAGCAGCGTAGGTCCAGGGGAGGGGGCTTTCTTT
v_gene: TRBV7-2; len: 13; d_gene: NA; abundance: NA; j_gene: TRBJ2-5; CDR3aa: CASSLVPNQPQYF; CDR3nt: TGTGCCAGCAGCTTGGTCCCTAATCAGCCCCAGTACTTC
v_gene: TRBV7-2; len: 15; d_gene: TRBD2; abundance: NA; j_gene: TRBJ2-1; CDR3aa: CASSLSSGRGNEQFF; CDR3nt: TGTGCCAGCAGCTTATCCAGCGGGAGGGGGAATGAGCAGTTCTTC
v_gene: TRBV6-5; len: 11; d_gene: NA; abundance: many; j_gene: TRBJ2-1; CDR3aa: CASKTGGEQFF; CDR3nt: TGTGCCAGCAAAACCGGGGGTGAGCAGTTCTTC
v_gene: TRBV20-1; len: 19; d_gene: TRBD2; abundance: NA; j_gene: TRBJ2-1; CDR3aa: CSATPGLAGLPPFYNEQFF; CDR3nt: TGCAGTGCCACCCCGGGACTAGCGGGCTTGCCTCCTTTCTACAATGAGCAGTTCTTC
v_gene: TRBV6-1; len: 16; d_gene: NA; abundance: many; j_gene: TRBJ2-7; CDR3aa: CASSPGTRSRSYEQYF; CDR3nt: TGTGCCAGCAGCCCTGGTACGCGGTCCCGCTCCTACGAGCAGTACTTC
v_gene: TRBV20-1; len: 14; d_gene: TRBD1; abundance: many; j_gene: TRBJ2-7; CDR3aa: CSASSGTGGIEQYF; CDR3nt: TGCAGTGCTAGCTCCGGGACAGGGGGCATCGAGCAGTACTTC
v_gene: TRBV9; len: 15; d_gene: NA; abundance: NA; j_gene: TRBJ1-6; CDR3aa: CASSVSFQGGSPLHF; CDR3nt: TGTGCCAGCAGCGTGTCTTTCCAGGGTGGCTCACCCCTCCACTTT
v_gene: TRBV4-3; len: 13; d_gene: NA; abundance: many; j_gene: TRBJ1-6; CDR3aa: CASSLAENSPLHF; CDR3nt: TGCGCCAGCAGCCTCGCGGAGAATTCACCCCTCCACTTT
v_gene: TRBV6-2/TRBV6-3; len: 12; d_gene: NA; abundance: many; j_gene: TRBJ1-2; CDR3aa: CASSYWREGYTF; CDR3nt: TGTGCCAGCAGTTACTGGAGGGAGGGCTACACCTTC
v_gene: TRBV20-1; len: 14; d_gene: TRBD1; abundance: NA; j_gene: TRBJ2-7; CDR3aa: CSARAFGQGYEQYF; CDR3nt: TGCAGTGCTAGGGCCTTCGGACAGGGCTACGAGCAGTACTTC
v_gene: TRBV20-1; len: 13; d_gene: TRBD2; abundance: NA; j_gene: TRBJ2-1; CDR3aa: CSAGTSDDNEQFF; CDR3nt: TGCAGTGCCGGGACTAGCGATGACAATGAGCAGTTCTTC
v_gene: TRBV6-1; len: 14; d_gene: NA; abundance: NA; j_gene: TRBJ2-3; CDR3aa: CASSYDNARDTQYF; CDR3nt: TGTGCCAGCAGTTATGACAATGCGCGAGACACGCAGTATTTT
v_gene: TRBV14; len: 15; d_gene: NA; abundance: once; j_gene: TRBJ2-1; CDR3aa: CASSPRWSSYNEQFF; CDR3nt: TGTGCCAGCAGCCCCCGATGGTCCTCCTACAATGAGCAGTTCTTC
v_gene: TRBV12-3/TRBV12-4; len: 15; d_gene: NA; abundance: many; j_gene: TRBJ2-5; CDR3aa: CASTLSLVRHGPQYF; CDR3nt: TGTGCCAGCACCCTATCCCTGGTCCGACACGGGCCCCAGTACTTC
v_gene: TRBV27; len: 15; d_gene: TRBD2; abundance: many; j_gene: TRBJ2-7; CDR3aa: CASSTPGTNIYEQYF; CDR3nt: TGTGCCAGCAGTACCCCTGGGACTAATATCTACGAGCAGTACTTC
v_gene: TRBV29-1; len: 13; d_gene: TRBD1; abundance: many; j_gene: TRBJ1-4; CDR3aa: CSAIGTGGEKLFF; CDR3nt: TGCAGCGCTATCGGGACAGGGGGTGAAAAACTGTTTTTT
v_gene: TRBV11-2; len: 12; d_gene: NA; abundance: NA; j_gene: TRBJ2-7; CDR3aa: CASSLDGVEQYF; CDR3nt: TGTGCCAGCAGCTTAGATGGCGTCGAGCAGTACTTC
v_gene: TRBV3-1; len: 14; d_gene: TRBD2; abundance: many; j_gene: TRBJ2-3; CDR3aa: CASSQIGGRNTQYF; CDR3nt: TGTGCCAGCAGCCAAATAGGCGGGAGAAATACGCAGTATTTT
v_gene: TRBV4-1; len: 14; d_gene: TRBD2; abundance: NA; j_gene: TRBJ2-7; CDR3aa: CASSQSAGEDEQYF; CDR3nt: TGCGCCAGCAGCCAGTCAGCGGGAGAGGACGAGCAGTACTTC
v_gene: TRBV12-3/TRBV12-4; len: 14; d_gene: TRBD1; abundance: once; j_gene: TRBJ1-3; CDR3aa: CASRDRGSGNTIYF; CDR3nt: TGTGCCAGCCGGGACAGGGGCAGTGGAAACACCATATATTTT
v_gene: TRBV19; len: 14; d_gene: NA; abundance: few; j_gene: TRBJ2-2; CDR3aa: CASSIRGIGGELFF; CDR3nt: TGTGCCAGTAGTATAAGGGGGATCGGCGGGGAGCTGTTTTTT
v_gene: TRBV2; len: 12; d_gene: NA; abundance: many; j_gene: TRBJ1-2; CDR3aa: CASSPTGYGYTF; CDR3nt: TGTGCCAGCAGCCCGACGGGCTATGGCTACACCTTC
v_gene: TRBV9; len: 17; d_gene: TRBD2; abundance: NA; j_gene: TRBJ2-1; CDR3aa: CASSVVAGAGSYNEQFF; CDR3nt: TGTGCCAGCAGCGTAGTAGCGGGAGCAGGGTCCTACAATGAGCAGTTCTTC
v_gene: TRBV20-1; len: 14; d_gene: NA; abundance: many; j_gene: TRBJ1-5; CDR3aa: CSARAHDTDQPQHF; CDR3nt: TGCAGTGCTAGAGCCCACGACACAGATCAGCCCCAGCATTTT
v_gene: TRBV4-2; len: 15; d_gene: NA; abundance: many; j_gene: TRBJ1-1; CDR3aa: CASSQGGGGNTEAFF; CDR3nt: TGTGCCAGCAGCCAAGGGGGCGGTGGGAACACTGAAGCTTTCTTT
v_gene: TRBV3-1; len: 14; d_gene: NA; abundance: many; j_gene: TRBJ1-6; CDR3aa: CASSQGLVNSPLHF; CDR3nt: TGTGCCAGCAGCCAAGGGTTAGTTAATTCACCCCTCCACTTT
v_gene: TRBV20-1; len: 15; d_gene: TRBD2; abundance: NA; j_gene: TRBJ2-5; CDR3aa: CSAPLAGRFRETQYF; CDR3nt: TGCAGTGCTCCTCTAGCGGGACGTTTTCGAGAGACCCAGTACTTC
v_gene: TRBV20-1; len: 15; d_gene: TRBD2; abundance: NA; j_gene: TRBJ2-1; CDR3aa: CSAPLSGTGMNEQFF; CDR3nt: TGCAGTGCCCCACTCAGCGGGACCGGGATGAATGAGCAGTTCTTC
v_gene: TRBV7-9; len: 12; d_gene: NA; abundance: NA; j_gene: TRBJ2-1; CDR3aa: CAGSFVDGEQFF; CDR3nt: TGTGCCGGCAGCTTTGTAGACGGTGAGCAGTTCTTC
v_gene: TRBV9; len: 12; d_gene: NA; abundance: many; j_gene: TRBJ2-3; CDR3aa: CASSVGFDTQYF; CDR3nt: TGTGCCAGCAGCGTAGGGTTTGATACGCAGTATTTT
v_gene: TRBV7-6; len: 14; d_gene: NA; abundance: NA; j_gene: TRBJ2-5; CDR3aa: CASSYSDAWETQYF; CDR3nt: TGTGCCAGCAGCTACTCCGACGCATGGGAGACCCAGTACTTC
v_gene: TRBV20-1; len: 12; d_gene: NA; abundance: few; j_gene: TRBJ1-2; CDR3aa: CSARAGNSGNTF; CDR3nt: TGCAGTGCTAGAGCGGGGAACTCTGGAAACACCTTC
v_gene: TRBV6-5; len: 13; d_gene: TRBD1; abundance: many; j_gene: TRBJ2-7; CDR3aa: CASRPRGPYEQYF; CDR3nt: TGTGCCAGCAGACCCAGGGGGCCCTACGAGCAGTACTTC
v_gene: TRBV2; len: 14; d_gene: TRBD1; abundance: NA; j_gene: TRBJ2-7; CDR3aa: CASSRDRGNYERYF; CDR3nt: TGTGCCAGCAGTCGGGACAGGGGGAACTACGAGCGGTACTTC
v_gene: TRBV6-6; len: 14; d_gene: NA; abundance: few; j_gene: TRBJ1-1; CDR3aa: CASSYKGFIIEAFF; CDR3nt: TGTGCCAGCAGTTACAAAGGGTTTATCATTGAAGCTTTCTTT
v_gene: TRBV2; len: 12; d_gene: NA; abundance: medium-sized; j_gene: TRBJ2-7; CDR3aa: CASSADLYEQYF; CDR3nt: TGTGCCAGCAGTGCCGACCTCTACGAGCAGTACTTC
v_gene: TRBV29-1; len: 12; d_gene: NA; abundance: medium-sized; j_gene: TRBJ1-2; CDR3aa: CSGTVASEGYTF; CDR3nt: TGCAGCGGGACAGTTGCCTCGGAAGGCTACACCTTC
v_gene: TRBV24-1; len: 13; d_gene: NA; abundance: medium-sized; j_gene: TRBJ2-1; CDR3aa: CATSDFGGPEQFF; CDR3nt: TGTGCCACCAGTGATTTCGGGGGACCTGAGCAGTTCTTC
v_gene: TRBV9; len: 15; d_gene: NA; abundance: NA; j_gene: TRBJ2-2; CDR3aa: CASSPAGSKAGELFF; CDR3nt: TGTGCCAGCAGCCCCGCGGGGTCTAAGGCCGGGGAGCTGTTTTTT
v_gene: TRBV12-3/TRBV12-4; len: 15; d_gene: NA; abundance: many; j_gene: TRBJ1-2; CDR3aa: CASTVAEGLNYGYTF; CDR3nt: TGTGCCAGCACCGTGGCGGAGGGGCTTAACTATGGCTACACCTTC